This TCR beta chain was obtained from a study of cytomegalovirus exposure and HLA in healthy donors. The study, taken as a whole, reports: Among TCR beta chains, those listed as cytomegalovirus-associated numbered about 150. The study found most TCR sequences rare, yet found some public TCRs in many donors. Clusters of TCRs from the first cohort tended to co-occur in the 130 or so validation repertoires (as a later analysis found).

To note about this clone: Its antigen is unidentified.

Between the trimmed V and J ends, which lost 5 bases and 3 bases, there was a span of 26 bases. The length of the CDR3 is 17 residues. Looked up from germline, CDR1 is SQVTM and CDR2 is ANQGSEA. Assay: immunoSEQ multiplex PCR; the TCRdb copy retains only in-frame clones and omits some. The sample holds 150,000 to 200,000 clones; roughly 88% are singletons and the top ten take roughly 13%. The sequence was obtained from a woman in her 30s in good health and CMV-seropositive. The chain uses TRBV29-1 and TRBJ2-7, with D maybe TRBD2 (6 bases). The specimen sequenced was PBMCs. As DNA, the CDR3 is TGCAGCGTTTCCGGCAGCGTTAGCGGAGGTGGGTTCTACGAGCAGTACTTC. Protein sequence: CSVSGSVSGGGFYEQYF.